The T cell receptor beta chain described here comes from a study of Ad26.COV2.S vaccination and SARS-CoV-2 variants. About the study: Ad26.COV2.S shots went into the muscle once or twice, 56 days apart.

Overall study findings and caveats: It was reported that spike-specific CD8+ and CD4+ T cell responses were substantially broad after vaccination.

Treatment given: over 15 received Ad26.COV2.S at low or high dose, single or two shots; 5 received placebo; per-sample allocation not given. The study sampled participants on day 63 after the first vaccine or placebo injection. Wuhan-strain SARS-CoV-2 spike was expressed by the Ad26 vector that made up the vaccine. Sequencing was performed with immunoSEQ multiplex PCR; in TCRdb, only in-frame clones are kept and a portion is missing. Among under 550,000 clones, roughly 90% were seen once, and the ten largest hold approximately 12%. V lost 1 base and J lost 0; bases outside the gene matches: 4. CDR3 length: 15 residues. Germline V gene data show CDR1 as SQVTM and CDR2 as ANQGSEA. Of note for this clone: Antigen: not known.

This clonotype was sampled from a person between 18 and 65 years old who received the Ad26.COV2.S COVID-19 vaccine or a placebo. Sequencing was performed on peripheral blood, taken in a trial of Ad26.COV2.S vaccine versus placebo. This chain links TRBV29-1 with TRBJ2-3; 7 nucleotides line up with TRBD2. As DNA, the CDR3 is TGCAGCGTTGAAGCAAGCGGGATGAGCACAGATACGCAGTATTTT. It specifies CSVEASGMSTDTQYF.